This T cell receptor (beta chain) was found in a study of blood T cell repertoires in COVID-19. Study as a whole: Whether acute or convalescent, the COVID-19 samples came from the United States, Italy and Spain.

Trimming removed 3 bases at V and 3 bases at J, with 12 bases between. In germline, CDR1 is MNHEY, CDR2 SVGEGT. This CDR3 region has 15 residues. In the source study's methods: Estimation of nucleated cell counts was performed using reference gene primer amplification. Produced via immunoSEQ multiplex PCR; TCRdb's table is partial and in-frame only. That table gives V, J and clone size, and the DNA gave D and trimming. Of about 320,000 clones listed, under 95% are singletons. Living in 24 US areas, the participants were between roughly 18 and 90 years of age. Researchers sorted participants into cohorts using their self-reported clinical history.

The sequenced material came from PBMCs or T cells enriched from blood (not recorded which). The chain uses TRBV6-2 or TRBV6-3 and TRBJ2-4, with D perhaps matching TRBD1 (5 bases). The receptor comes from a man in his 60s who had recovered from COVID-19. This CDR3 reads CASSYTQGFKNIQYF. CDR3 nucleotide sequence: TGTGCCAGCAGTTATACGCAGGGCTTCAAAAACATTCAGTACTTC.